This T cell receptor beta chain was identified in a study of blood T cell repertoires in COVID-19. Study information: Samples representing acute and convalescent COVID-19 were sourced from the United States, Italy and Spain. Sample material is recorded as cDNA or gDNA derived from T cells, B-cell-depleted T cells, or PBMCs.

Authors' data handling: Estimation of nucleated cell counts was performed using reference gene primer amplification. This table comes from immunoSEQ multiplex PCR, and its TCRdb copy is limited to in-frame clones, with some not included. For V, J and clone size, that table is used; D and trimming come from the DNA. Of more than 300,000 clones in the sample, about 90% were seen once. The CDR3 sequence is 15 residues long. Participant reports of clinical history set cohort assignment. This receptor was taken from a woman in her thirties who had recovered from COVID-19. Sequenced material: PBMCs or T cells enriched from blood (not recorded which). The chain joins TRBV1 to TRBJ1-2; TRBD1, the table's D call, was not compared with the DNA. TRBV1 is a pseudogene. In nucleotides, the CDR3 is TGCACCACCCAGGGAGGGACAGGGGGGCCTTATGGCTACACCTTC. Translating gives CTTQGGTGGPYGYTF.